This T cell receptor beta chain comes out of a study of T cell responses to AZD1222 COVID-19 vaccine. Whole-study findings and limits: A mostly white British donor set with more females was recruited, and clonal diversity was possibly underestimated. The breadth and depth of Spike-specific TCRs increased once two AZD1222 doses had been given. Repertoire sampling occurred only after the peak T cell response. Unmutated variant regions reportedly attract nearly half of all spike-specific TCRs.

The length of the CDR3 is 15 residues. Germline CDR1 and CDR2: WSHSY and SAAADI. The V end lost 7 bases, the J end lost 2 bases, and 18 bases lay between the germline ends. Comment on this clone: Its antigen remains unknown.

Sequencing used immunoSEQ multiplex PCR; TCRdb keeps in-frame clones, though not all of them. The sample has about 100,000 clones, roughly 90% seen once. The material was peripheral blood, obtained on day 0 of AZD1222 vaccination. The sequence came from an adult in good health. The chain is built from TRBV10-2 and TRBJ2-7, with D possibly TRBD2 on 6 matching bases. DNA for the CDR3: TGCGCCAGCACGCCCTCGCGGGGTCCAACCTACGAGCAGTACTTC. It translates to CASTPSRGPTYEQYF.